The 12 T cell receptor beta chains in this list originate from one sample, sequenced in a study of T-cell memory formation after mild COVID-19. TCRdb used MiXCR to reprocess the 5' RACE reads, holding one entry per CDR3 protein. Found here are some 210,000 distinct CDR3 sequences, about 17% of them singletons; the top ten hold 2.4%. Specimen: PBMCs or a T cell subset sorted from them (not recorded which). Receptors were obtained from an adult woman who had mild COVID-19 (a few samples of this study predate the infection). Cell type and time point are not known.

This clonotype was observed at least ten times. V is TRBV5-1 and J is TRBJ2-3, with 14 bases identical to TRBD2. V trimming: 4 bases; J trimming: 11 bases; junction bases outside the gene matches: 6. Germline CDR1 reads SGHRS; CDR2 reads YFSETQ. The length of the CDR3 is 14 residues. The CDR3 sequence is CASSTGTSGGQQYF. CDR3 nucleotide sequence: TGCGCCAGCAGCACTGGGACTAGCGGGGGCCAGCAGTATTTT.

The V and J genes are TRBV29-1 and TRBJ1-2; unclear D gene. Germline CDR1 is SQVTM and CDR2 is ANQGSEA. The CDR3 spans 14 residues. The V gene lost 7 bases and the J gene lost 2 bases, with 17 bases spanning the gap. CDR3 coding DNA: TGCAGCGCCACACCCGGCAGTGACAACTATGGCTACACCTTC. Translation: CSATPGSDNYGYTF.

V and J are TRBV7-9 and TRBJ2-5; D perhaps matches TRBD2 (5 bases). Germline CDR1 SEHNR, CDR2 FQNEAQ (reference sequence). The CDR3 has 15 amino acids. With 1 base removed from V and 1 base from J, the gap between germline ends came to 10 bases. CDR3 protein: CASSLGTSIQETQYF. CDR3 in DNA: TGTGCCAGCAGCTTAGGTACTAGTATCCAAGAGACCCAGTACTTC.

A word on this clonotype: Compared with germline, one end of the junction differs, possibly owing to a read error. The chain carries TRBV3-1 and TRBJ1-6; no reliable D call. This CDR3 region has 14 residues. Germline V lookup: CDR1 LGHDT, CDR2 YNNKEL (reference sequence). CDR3 region: CASSQGPLNSHLHF. CDR3 in DNA: TGTGCCAGCAGCCAAGGACCGCTAAATTCACACCTCCACTTT.

The chain carries TRBV6-2 or TRBV6-3 and TRBJ1-3; D is undetermined. The CDR3 sequence is 15 residues long. CDR1 and CDR2 from the germline V gene are MNHEY and SVGEGT. The V and J ends lost 2 bases and 0 bases respectively, with 8 bases between them. CDR3 nucleotide sequence: TGTGCCAGCAGTTACCCTCCGAGCTCTGGAAACACCATATATTTT. Amino acid sequence: CASSYPPSSGNTIYF.

The chain has TRBV6-6 and TRBJ2-7, with D unclear. The CDR3 is 10 amino acids. The germline CDR1 and CDR2 sequences are MNHNY and SVGAGI (reference sequence). V lost 8 bases and J 5 bases, leaving 7 bases between the germline ends. The CDR3: CASGADEQYF. The DNA for the CDR3 is TGTGCCAGCGGCGCGGACGAGCAGTACTTC.

This clonotype was counted a few times. V usage is TRBV3-1 and J usage is TRBJ2-3; 10 bases are a match to TRBD2. This CDR3 has 14 amino acids. CDR1 LGHDT and CDR2 YNNKEL come from the germline V gene (reference sequence). V lost 6 bases and J lost 9; bases outside the gene matches: 9. In nucleotides, the CDR3 is TGTGCCAGCAGGGGCTCTAGCGGGGGACGAACGCAGTATTTT. This encodes CASRGSSGGRTQYF.

V gene TRBV6-2 or TRBV6-3 combines with J gene TRBJ2-1; 8 nucleotides align to TRBD2. The CDR3 contains 15 residues. The V and J ends lost 6 bases and 2 bases, in that order; junction bases with no gene match: 6. Germline V CDR1 and CDR2: MNHEY, SVGEGT. The CDR3 DNA sequence: TGTGCCAGCAGCTTCATAGCGGGACCCTACAATGAGCAGTTCTTC. It translates to CASSFIAGPYNEQFF.

This clonotype has more than one count but fewer than ten. V gene TRBV12-3 or TRBV12-4 combines with J gene TRBJ1-2, with D maybe TRBD1 (6 bases). The V and J ends lost 4 bases and 1 base respectively, with 7 bases between them. The CDR3 is 13 amino acids. The CDR3 is CASSSRGNYGYTF. The CDR3 DNA follows: TGTGCCAGCAGTTCCAGGGGTAACTATGGCTACACCTTC.

This clonotype was found a few times. The chain links TRBV20-1 to TRBJ2-7; 7 bases map to TRBD1. The CDR3 is 11 residues long. Germline-derived CDR1 and CDR2 are DFQATT and SNEGSKA (reference sequence). With 6 bases clipped from V and 4 bases from J, the junction kept 3 bases outside the gene matches. CDR3 sequence: CSAKTGYEQYF. The DNA for the CDR3 is TGCAGTGCGAAGACAGGGTACGAGCAGTACTTC.

This clonotype has just a few counts. The chain links TRBV19 to TRBJ2-7; D is uncertain. CDR1 is LNHDA and CDR2 is SQIVND in the germline V gene (reference sequence). The V and J ends lost 7 bases and 3 bases respectively, with 13 bases between them. This CDR3 comprises 13 residues. The CDR3 DNA reads as TGTGCCAGTAAACCCCCGAACGGCTACGAGCAGTACTTC. Translated: CASKPPNGYEQYF.

The table lists this clonotype with a few counts. The genes are TRBV7-2 and TRBJ2-2; TRBD2 matches at 8 bases. V lost 1 base and J lost 2; bases outside the gene matches: 15. This CDR3 has 20 amino acids. Germline V gives CDR1 SGHTA, CDR2 FQGNSA. The CDR3: CASSLGLPPRSGRNTGELFF. The DNA for the CDR3 is TGTGCCAGCAGCTTAGGTCTCCCCCCCAGGAGCGGGAGAAACACCGGGGAGCTGTTTTTT.